These T cell receptor beta chains were read from a single sample in a study of human T cells and chemical hapten exposure. TCRdb processed the RACE reads anew with MiXCR; each CDR3 protein has one entry. The sample consists of some 84,000 distinct CDR3 sequences, 8.5% of them appearing once. The sequences come from whole blood, collected in connection with sensitization to the hapten diphenylcyclopropenone (DPC). The receptors here all came from a man aged 35 to 55 with alopecia areata. Some clones in this sample may be carry-over from other donors' samples. CDR3s leave out the opening cysteine and the closing phenylalanine or tryptophan. Not all rows give a size; the values are once, few, many and, for expanded clones, a class.

size	V	J	CDR3
-	TRBV9	TRBJ2-7	ASSVDADSYEQY
many	TRBV3-1	TRBJ2-3	ASSQDLLARDTQY
few	TRBV4-3	TRBJ2-1	ASSQSRGGNEQF
many	TRBV27	TRBJ1-1	ASSFTSVHTEAF
-	TRBV4-3	TRBJ2-5	ASSQDMGETQY
many	TRBV7-2	TRBJ1-1	ASGASVNTEAF
-	TRBV28	TRBJ2-7	ASSLDTSGSAYEQY
medium-sized	TRBV7-9	TRBJ1-5	ASGPTESNQPQH
few	TRBV5-4	TRBJ1-2	ASSAGGTGGTNYGYT
few	TRBV11-2	TRBJ2-3	ASSSRMTSGDNTDTQY
-	TRBV27	TRBJ1-1	ASSLPGIEAF
many	TRBV7-3	TRBJ1-1	ASSLTGDGSEAF
-	TRBV12-3/TRBV12-4	TRBJ2-1	ASSSAGGPFNEQF
-	TRBV7-8	TRBJ1-1	ASSLALTGFNTEAF
many	TRBV27	TRBJ1-5	ASSRWYSNQPQH
many	TRBV7-2	TRBJ1-5	ASSPPGLQNQPQH
-	TRBV9	TRBJ2-5	ASSVHPGQGGLNIQETQY
few	TRBV3-1	TRBJ1-2	ASSRNLDRGSGYT
few	TRBV20-1	TRBJ2-2	SASSWGGTGELF
-	TRBV6-8	TRBJ2-7	ASTPWWHEQY
-	TRBV12-3/TRBV12-4	TRBJ2-2	ASSLDEGWGYGELF
few	TRBV10-3	TRBJ1-6	ATHSSYNSPLH
-	TRBV7-9	TRBJ1-2	ASSLGRDWGYT
many	TRBV10-3	TRBJ1-6	AISESLRDNSPLH
few	TRBV12-3/TRBV12-4	TRBJ1-1	ASGGQGRNTEAF
few	TRBV10-3	TRBJ2-5	AISDRTSGGQETQY
many	TRBV5-1	TRBJ2-1	ASSLGGATSSYNEQF
few	TRBV6-2/TRBV6-3	TRBJ2-1	ASRPGQYNEQF
many	TRBV29-1	TRBJ2-2	SVETSGSTGELF
few	TRBV12-3/TRBV12-4	TRBJ2-3	ASRGTGRADTQY